These T cell receptor beta chains were read from a single sample in a study of T cells and copy number aberrations in small-cell lung cancer. The repertoire was sequenced with immunoSEQ multiplex PCR; TCRdb's copy has only in-frame clones and lacks some. The table has several thousand clones, 75% to 85% seen once. Source material: normal tissue next to the tumor. All receptors come from a woman between 50 and 59 years old with small cell lung cancer. CDR3s include the opening cysteine and the closing phenylalanine or tryptophan. The D gene is left open where the match is weak. Size tells how often a clone was seen (once, few, many) or the class of an expanded clone, and some rows leave it out.

DNA	CDR3	J	size	V	D
TGCGCCAGCAGCAGGACTAGCGGGAGTTCCGGGGAGCTGTTTTTT	CASSRTSGSSGELFF	TRBJ2-2	-	TRBV4-1	TRBD2
TGTGCTAGCAGTGACTCCTCGGAGGGGGCTGAAGCTTTCTTT	CASSDSSEGAEAFF	TRBJ1-1	once	TRBV6-4	-
TGTGCCAGCAGTTTATCGGGCACTGAAGCTTTCTTT	CASSLSGTEAFF	TRBJ1-1	few	TRBV27	-
TGCGCCAGCAGCTTGTCGGGACTAGCGGGATGGGAGCAGTACTTC	CASSLSGLAGWEQYF	TRBJ2-7	-	TRBV5-1	TRBD2
TGTGCCAGCAGCTTAGACCTAGCGGGAGCGCGAGAGCAGTTCTTC	CASSLDLAGAREQFF	TRBJ2-1	-	TRBV7-2	TRBD2
TGTGCCAGCAGTGTAGACCTTCGAGGCCGAGAGACCCAGTACTTC	CASSVDLRGRETQYF	TRBJ2-5	-	TRBV2	-
TGTGCCAGCAGCCCAATAGCGGGAGCGGCCAAAAACATTCAGTACTTC	CASSPIAGAAKNIQYF	TRBJ2-4	-	TRBV5-6	TRBD2
TGTGCCAGTAGTATGTTTGGGGGCTCTGAAGCTTTCTTT	CASSMFGGSEAFF	TRBJ1-1	-	TRBV19	-
TGTGCCTGGAGTAATATGCTAGCGGGCACCGGGGAGCTGTTTTTT	CAWSNMLAGTGELFF	TRBJ2-2	once	TRBV30	TRBD2
TGTGCCAGCAGTCCGCGGACTAGCTACCAAGAGACCCAGTACTTC	CASSPRTSYQETQYF	TRBJ2-5	-	TRBV6-1	TRBD2
TGCAGCGTTACCCCCGTGACAGGGCTATCAGATACGCAGTATTTT	CSVTPVTGLSDTQYF	TRBJ2-3	once	TRBV29-1	TRBD1
TGCAGCGTCGGACAGGGGCTCACTGAAGCTTTCTTT	CSVGQGLTEAFF	TRBJ1-1	-	TRBV29-1	TRBD1
TGTGCCAGCAGCGCCGAATCCGGGGGCGTCAATGAGCAGTTCTTC	CASSAESGGVNEQFF	TRBJ2-1	-	TRBV9	-
TGTGCCAGCAGCTTAGCGGACGGACCCACAGATACGCAGTATTTT	CASSLADGPTDTQYF	TRBJ2-3	-	TRBV7-6	-
TGTGCCAGCAGCTCGTTAGCGGGAGGGCCGTACGAGCAGTACTTC	CASSSLAGGPYEQYF	TRBJ2-7	-	TRBV7-8	TRBD2
TGCAGTGCTAGAGATTCCAATGAGCAGTTCTTC	CSARDSNEQFF	TRBJ2-1	-	TRBV20-1	-
TGCGCCAGCAGTGTGTTCGCTAGCGGGACCTTCTACGAGCAGTACTTC	CASSVFASGTFYEQYF	TRBJ2-7	-	TRBV5-1	TRBD2
TGTGCCAGCAGCGTAGGACAGGGGGGTAACTATGGCTACACCTTC	CASSVGQGGNYGYTF	TRBJ1-2	once	TRBV9	TRBD1
TGTGCCAGCAGCTTTGCGGAGACCCAGTACTTC	CASSFAETQYF	TRBJ2-5	-	TRBV5-5	-
TGTGCCAGCAGCGCCCGAGTCGGCGGCGAGCAGTACTTC	CASSARVGGEQYF	TRBJ2-7	-	TRBV9	-
TGCGCCAGCAGTCAGAAACCAGGGTCTGAAGCTTTCTTT	CASSQKPGSEAFF	TRBJ1-1	-	TRBV23-1	-
TGTGCTAGCAGCTTAGCAGGGGGTAGCAACGAGCAGTACTTC	CASSLAGGSNEQYF	TRBJ2-7	-	TRBV7-7	TRBD1
TGTGCCAGCAGTGAAGTAGCGGCTTATTCCGCAGATACGCAGTATTTT	CASSEVAAYSADTQYF	TRBJ2-3	-	TRBV2	-
TGTGCCTGGAGCAAGGACAGGGGAAGGACTGAAGCTTTCTTT	CAWSKDRGRTEAFF	TRBJ1-1	once	TRBV30	TRBD1
TGTGCCAGCAGCTTGGGCGAGCGGGATCTAGAGACCCAGTACTTC	CASSLGERDLETQYF	TRBJ2-5	once	TRBV11-2	TRBD2
TGTGCCAGCAGCTTGCGAGGCCCGGAGGCTTTCTTT	CASSLRGPEAFF	TRBJ1-1	-	TRBV5-4	-
TGTGCCAGCAGTGAACTAGCGGGATCTGAGACCCAGTACTTC	CASSELAGSETQYF	TRBJ2-5	-	TRBV2	TRBD2